This T cell receptor (beta chain) was recovered during a study of T-cell reconstitution after alpha-beta-depleted transplantation in children. Study results and caveats: By one year post-transplant, T-cell counts and diversity largely arose from T cells that were newly produced. The study traced high day-60 TCRbeta diversity in some patients to surviving recipient T cells and thymic progenitors. Expanded clones from the graft, numbering several hundred, reportedly supplied alpha-beta T cells about two months after transplant.

The germline gives CDR1 DFQATT, CDR2 SNEGSKA (reference sequence). V lost 4 bases and J lost 3; bases outside the gene matches: 8. CDR3 length: 15 residues. Researchers prepared the TCRbeta library using unique molecular identifiers, the study reports. TCRdb reanalysed the PCR reads using MiXCR and keeps one entry per CDR3 protein. The sample contains about 130,000 distinct CDR3 sequences, about a tenth of which appear only once. As regards this clonotype: The antigen is undetermined.

The TCR originated in a girl less than two years old who had a stem cell transplant for combined immunodeficiency, so the T cells may come from the graft donor. The input for sequencing was PBMCs, mostly from graft donor cells, taken 180 days after TCRalphabeta/CD19-depleted stem cell transplant. The rearrangement joins TRBV20-1 to TRBJ2-3; 9 nucleotides agree with TRBD2. The DNA of the CDR3 is TGCAGTGCTACCTGGCCTAGCGGGAAGACAGATACGCAGTATTTT. Amino acids: CSATWPSGKTDTQYF.